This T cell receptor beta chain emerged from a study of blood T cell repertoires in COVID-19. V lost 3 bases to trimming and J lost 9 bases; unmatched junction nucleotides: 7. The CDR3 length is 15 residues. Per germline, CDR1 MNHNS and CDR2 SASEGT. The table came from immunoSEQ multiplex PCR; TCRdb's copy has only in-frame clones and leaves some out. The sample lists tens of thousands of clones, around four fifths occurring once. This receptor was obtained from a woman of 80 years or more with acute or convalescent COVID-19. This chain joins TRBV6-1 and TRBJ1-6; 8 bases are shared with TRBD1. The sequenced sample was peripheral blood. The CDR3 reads CASSERDRGGSPLHF. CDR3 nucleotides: TGTGCCAGCAGTGAGAGAGACAGGGGAGGTTCACCCCTCCACTTT.